This entry lists 22 T cell receptor beta chains sequenced from one sample in a study of cytomegalovirus exposure and HLA in healthy donors. The PCR made use of 60 Vbeta and 13 Jbeta primers. The data were produced by immunoSEQ multiplex PCR, yet TCRdb's version contains in-frame clones alone and is incomplete. This table has tens of thousands of clones, about 78% appearing once. The sequenced sample consisted of PBMCs. Source of these receptors: a woman aged 40 to 50 in good health and CMV-seropositive.

In this sample, this clone turned up a few times. V gene TRBV30 combines with J gene TRBJ1-2; 7 nucleotides match TRBD1. The ends lost 0 bases at V and 6 bases at J; junction bases unmatched: 4. Looked up from germline, CDR1 is GTSNPN and CDR2 is SVGIG (reference sequence). The length of the CDR3 is 13 residues. CDR3 protein: CAWSVRRGNGYTF. In DNA form, the CDR3 reads TGTGCCTGGAGTGTCCGCAGGGGGAATGGCTACACCTTC.

This rearrangement joins TRBV28 to TRBJ2-2, with 9 bases matching TRBD1. The ends lost 5 bases at V and 6 bases at J; junction bases unmatched: 10. The germline V gene encodes CDR1 MDHEN and CDR2 SYDVKM. This CDR3 has 16 amino acids. The CDR3 loop reads CASSGPGTGYAGELFF. The DNA of the CDR3 is TGTGCCAGCAGTGGCCCCGGGACAGGGTATGCCGGGGAGCTGTTTTTT.

The J gene is TRBJ1-4, the V gene TRBV4-1; D is perhaps TRBD1 (5 bases). The CDR3 length is 17 residues. The V end was cut by 3 bases, the J end by 5 bases, with 19 bases between. Germline V gene data show CDR1 as MGHRA and CDR2 as YSYEKL. The DNA for the CDR3 is TGCGCCAGCAGCCAGCGACATAGGGCAGGACAAAATGAAAAACTGTTTTTT. Amino acid sequence: CASSQRHRAGQNEKLFF.

The V and J genes are TRBV9 and TRBJ1-5, with D possibly being TRBD1 (6 bases). Germline loops: CDR1 SGDLS, CDR2 YYNGEE. The CDR3 runs 14 residues. Trimming cost V 2 bases and J 4 bases, with 10 bases left between them. The CDR3, as DNA: TGTGCCAGCAGCGTTTCGGGACAAAATCAGCCCCAGCATTTT. It translates to CASSVSGQNQPQHF.

This chain uses TRBV6-5 with TRBJ1-1; D is unresolved. The CDR3 is 15 amino acids. V shed 5 bases and J shed 4 bases, with 17 bases lying between them. The germline V gene has CDR1 MNHEY and CDR2 SVGAGI. This CDR3 reads CASSQKRDGSTEAFF. In DNA form, the CDR3 reads TGTGCCAGCAGTCAGAAGAGGGATGGATCCACTGAAGCTTTCTTT.

Only a few counts were recorded for this clone. The J gene is TRBJ1-2, the V gene TRBV6-5, with 9 bases lining up with TRBD1. The CDR3 sequence is 15 residues long. The germline V gene encodes CDR1 MNHEY and CDR2 SVGAGI. V dropped 5 bases and J dropped 6; count of bases not matched to a gene: 10. CDR3 coding DNA: TGTGCCAGCAGTGCCCAACAGGGGGCTTATAATGGCTACACCTTC. Translated: CASSAQQGAYNGYTF.

V and J are TRBV9 and TRBJ1-5, with a possible D match to TRBD1 (6 bases). The V and J ends lost 4 bases and 5 bases respectively, with 19 bases between them. Germline CDR1 reads SGDLS; CDR2 reads YYNGEE. The CDR3 contains 16 residues. CDR3 bases: TGTGCCAGCAGCCCGGACAGCGGGGGGTTTGATCAGCCCCAGCATTTT. Its protein is CASSPDSGGFDQPQHF.

This clone was detected once. The chain is built from TRBV5-1 and TRBJ1-1, with D perhaps TRBD1 (5 bases). This CDR3 has 12 amino acids. The germline gives CDR1 SGHRS, CDR2 YFSETQ. V was shortened by 3 bases and J by 7 bases, with 10 bases between the two germline ends. The CDR3 DNA follows: TGCGCCAGCAGCTCCGGGGGAGATGAAGCTTTCTTT. It codes for CASSSGGDEAFF. Looking up the rest from reference TRBV5-1 and TRBJ1-1 gives the full variable domain: KAGVTQTPRYLIKTRGQQVTLSCSPISGHRSVSWYQQTPGQGLQFLFEYFSETQRNKGNFPGRFSGRQFSNSRSEMNVSTLELGDSALYLCASSSGGDEAFFGQGTRLTVV.

This clone turned up a few times. An end of the junction does not agree with germline; a read error may underlie this. The V and J genes are TRBV7-7 and TRBJ2-5; 7 positions match TRBD2. This CDR3 is 15 amino acids long. Looked up from germline, CDR1 is SSHAT and CDR2 is FNYEAQ (reference sequence). For the CDR3, the DNA is TGTGCTAGCAGCCCTACCCACGGGGGGCAAGAGACCCAGTACTTC. Translation: CASSPTHGGQETQYF. The entire variable domain, with the rest obtained from reference TRBV7-7 and TRBJ2-5, is as follows: GAGVSQSPRYKVTKRGQDVTLRCDPISSHATLYWYQQALGQGPEFLTYFNYEAQPDKSGLPSDRFSAERPEGSISTLTIQRTEQRDSAMYRCASSPTHGGQETQYFGPGTRLLVL.

The chain employs TRBV7-3 and TRBJ1-3, with D maybe TRBD1 (5 bases). CDR3 size: 15 residues. The germline CDR1 and CDR2 sequences are SGHTA and FQGTGA. V was shortened by 1 base and J by 3 bases, with 10 bases between the two germline ends. The CDR3 DNA sequence: TGTGCCAGCAGCTTAATTGCGGGGCGTGGAAACACCATATATTTT. This encodes CASSLIAGRGNTIYF.

This clone was seen a handful of times. At one boundary the junction diverges from the germline segment, which might be a read error. This rearrangement joins TRBV7-7 to TRBJ2-5, with D maybe TRBD1 (6 bases). Germline CDR1 reads SSHAT; CDR2 reads FNYEAQ (reference sequence). The CDR3 sequence is 13 residues long. The DNA of the CDR3 is TGTGCTAGCAGCACAGGGACACAAGAGACCCAGTACTTC. Translated: CASSTGTQETQYF.

This clone was detected a few times. The chain couples TRBV5-4 to TRBJ1-2; 9 bases are shared with TRBD1. Germline V lookup: CDR1 SGHNT, CDR2 YYREEE (reference sequence). J was trimmed by 7 bases and V by 3 bases; bases with no gene match: 4. The CDR3 is made up of 13 amino acids. The CDR3 region has the DNA TGTGCCAGCAGCTCGACAGGGGGTTTTGGCTACACCTTC. Amino acids: CASSSTGGFGYTF.

This clone has more than one count but fewer than ten. The chain uses TRBV19 and TRBJ1-6; D gene uncertain. The germline V and J ends were trimmed by 0 bases and 6 bases, with 15 bases remaining between them. This CDR3 is built from 17 residues. Germline V gene lookup returns CDR1 LNHDA and CDR2 SQIVND (reference sequence). Here the CDR3 DNA reads TGTGCCAGTAGTATAGAGGCCAGGTCGATACCTAATTCACCCCTCCACTTT. Protein product: CASSIEARSIPNSPLHF.

CDR3: CASSPQVPLTGIYEQYF. The CDR3 bases are TGTGCCAGCAGTCCTCAGGTTCCACTTACGGGGATCTACGAGCAGTACTTC. V and J are TRBV2 and TRBJ2-7; D is perhaps TRBD2 (5 bases). Germline values: CDR1 SNHLY, CDR2 FYNNEI. The CDR3 contains 17 residues. Trimming shortened V by 5 bases and J by 3 bases, and 23 bases separated the two germline ends.

The chain combines TRBV7-3 with TRBJ2-3, with TRBD1 as a possible D gene (8 bases). This CDR3 has 15 residues. The V gene lost 5 bases and the J gene lost 4 bases, with 16 bases spanning the gap. Germline CDR1 and CDR2: SGHTA and FQGTGA. The CDR3 is CASSQGAGVADTQYF. DNA for the CDR3: TGTGCCAGCAGCCAGGGGGCGGGGGTGGCAGATACGCAGTATTTT.

This clone has more than one count but fewer than ten. The genes are TRBV6-1 and TRBJ1-2, with 7 bases lining up with TRBD1. V gave up 0 bases and J gave up 5 bases; unmatched junction bases: 3. Germline loops: CDR1 MNHNS, CDR2 SASEGT. The CDR3 is made up of 14 amino acids. CDR3 coding DNA: TGTGCCAGCAGTGAAGCCTGGGGACAGTATGGCTACACCTTC. Protein sequence: CASSEAWGQYGYTF.

The rearrangement links TRBV6-1 to TRBJ1-2; TRBD1 matches at 7 bases. The CDR3 is made up of 13 amino acids. The junction had 8 bases not matched to a gene; V was cut back by 10 bases and J by 3 bases. Germline lookup yields CDR1 MNHNS and CDR2 SASEGT. The CDR3 protein is CANSLDRDYGYTF. CDR3 bases: TGTGCCAACAGCCTAGACAGGGACTATGGCTACACCTTC.

V gene TRBV13 combines with J gene TRBJ2-5; D might be TRBD2 (6 bases). V dropped 5 bases and J dropped 3 bases, with 16 bases sitting between them. The CDR3 is 15 amino acids. Germline CDR1 PRHDT, CDR2 FYEKMQ (reference sequence). For the CDR3, the DNA is TGTGCCAGCAGCGACGGGGGTCGAGGGGAAGAGACCCAGTACTTC. Amino acids: CASSDGGRGEETQYF. The full variable domain, in which reference TRBV13 and TRBJ2-5 provide the parts outside the CDR3, is AAGVIQSPRHLIKEKRETATLKCYPIPRHDTVYWYQQGPGQDPQFLISFYEKMQSDKGSIPDRFSAQQFSDYHSELNMSSLELGDSALYFCASSDGGRGEETQYFGPGTRLLVL.

The chain has TRBV19 and TRBJ1-5; no clear D. CDR1 and CDR2 (germline): LNHDA, SQIVND (reference sequence). Trimming left V 4 bases short and J 4 bases short, with 8 bases between. The CDR3 consists of 13 residues. The CDR3 region is CASSNSRNQPQHF. The CDR3 DNA follows: TGTGCCAGTAGTAACTCCCGTAATCAGCCCCAGCATTTT.

Comments on this clone: The junction shows a germline mismatch at one end, possibly a read error. The chain joins TRBV25-1 to TRBJ1-6, with D unclear. Germline V gene data show CDR1 as MGHDK and CDR2 as SYGVNS. This CDR3 spans 18 amino acids. DNA for the CDR3: TGTGCCAGCAGTGAACCCCCGGGCGGTGGAGGCTATAATTCACCCCTCAACTTT. It yields the protein CASSEPPGGGGYNSPLNF.

This clone was seen more than once but under ten times. The chain recombines TRBV2 with TRBJ1-2; D gene ambiguous. V was trimmed by 3 bases and J by 2 bases, leaving 7 bases between them. The CDR3 sequence is 13 residues long. Germline values: CDR1 SNHLY, CDR2 FYNNEI. CDR3 amino acids: CASSDQENYGYTF. CDR3 in DNA: TGTGCCAGCAGTGACCAGGAAAACTATGGCTACACCTTC.

This chain uses TRBV5-4 with TRBJ2-2; D perhaps matches TRBD1 (5 bases). V lost 0 bases and J 3 bases, leaving 12 bases between the germline ends. Germline V CDR1 and CDR2: SGHNT, YYREEE (reference sequence). This CDR3 contains 16 residues. The CDR3 protein is CASSLGLRRDTGELFF. The CDR3 DNA is TGTGCCAGCAGCTTGGGGTTACGCAGGGACACCGGGGAGCTGTTTTTT.